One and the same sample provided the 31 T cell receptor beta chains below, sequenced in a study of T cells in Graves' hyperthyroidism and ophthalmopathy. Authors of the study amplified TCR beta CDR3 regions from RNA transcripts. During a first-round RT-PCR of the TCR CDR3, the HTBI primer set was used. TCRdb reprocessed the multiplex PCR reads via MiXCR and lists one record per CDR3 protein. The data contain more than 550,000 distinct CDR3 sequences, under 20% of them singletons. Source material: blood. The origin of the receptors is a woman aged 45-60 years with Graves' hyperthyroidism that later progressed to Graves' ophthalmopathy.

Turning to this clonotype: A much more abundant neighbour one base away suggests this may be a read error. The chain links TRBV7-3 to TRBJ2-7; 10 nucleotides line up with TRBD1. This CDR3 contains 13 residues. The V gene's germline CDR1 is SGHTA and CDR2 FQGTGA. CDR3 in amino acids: CASSMTGGYGQYF. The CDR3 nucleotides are TGTGCCAGCAGCATGACAGGGGGCTACGGGCAGTACTTC.

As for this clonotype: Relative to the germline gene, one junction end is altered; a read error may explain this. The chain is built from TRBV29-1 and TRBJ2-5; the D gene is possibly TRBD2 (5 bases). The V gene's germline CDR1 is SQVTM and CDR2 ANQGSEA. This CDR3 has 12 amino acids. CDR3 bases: TGCAGCGTTATCGGAACAGCGATGACTATGGACTTC. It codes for CSVIGTAMTMDF.

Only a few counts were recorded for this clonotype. The CDR3 sequence: CAISGLAGRDTQYF. The CDR3 DNA reads TGTGCCATCAGTGGTCTAGCGGGGCGAGATACGCAGTATTTT. The chain employs TRBV10-3 and TRBJ2-3, with 9 bases identical to TRBD2. Germline V gene lookup returns CDR1 ENHRY and CDR2 SYGVKD. The V gene end was trimmed by 4 bases and the J gene end by 5 bases; junction bases not matched to a gene: 4. CDR3 length: 14 amino acids.

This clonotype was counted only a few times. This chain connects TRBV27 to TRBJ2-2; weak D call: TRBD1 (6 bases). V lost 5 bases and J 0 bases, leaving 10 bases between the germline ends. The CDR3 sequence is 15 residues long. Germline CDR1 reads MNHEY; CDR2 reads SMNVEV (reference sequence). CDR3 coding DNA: TGTGCCAGCAGTGCACGGGACACGAACACCGGGGAGCTGTTTTTT. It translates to CASSARDTNTGELFF.

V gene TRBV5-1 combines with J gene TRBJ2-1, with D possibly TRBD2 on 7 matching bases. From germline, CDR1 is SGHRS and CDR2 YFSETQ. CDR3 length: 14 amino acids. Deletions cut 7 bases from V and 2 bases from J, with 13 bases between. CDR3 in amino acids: CASALGGPYNEQFF. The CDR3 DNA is TGCGCCAGCGCCCTCGGGGGGCCCTACAATGAGCAGTTCTTC.

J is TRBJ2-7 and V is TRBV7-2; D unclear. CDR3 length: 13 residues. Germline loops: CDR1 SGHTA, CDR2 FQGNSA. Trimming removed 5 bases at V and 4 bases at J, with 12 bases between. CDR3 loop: CASSNGRAYEQYF. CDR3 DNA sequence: TGTGCCAGCAGCAACGGCCGCGCGTACGAGCAGTACTTC.

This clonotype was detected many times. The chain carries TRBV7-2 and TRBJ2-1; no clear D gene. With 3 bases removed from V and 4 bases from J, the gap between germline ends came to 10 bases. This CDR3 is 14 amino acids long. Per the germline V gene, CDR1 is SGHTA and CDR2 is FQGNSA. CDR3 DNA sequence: TGTGCCAGCAGCTTTTGGCCCTCATACAATGAGCAGTTCTTC. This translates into CASSFWPSYNEQFF.

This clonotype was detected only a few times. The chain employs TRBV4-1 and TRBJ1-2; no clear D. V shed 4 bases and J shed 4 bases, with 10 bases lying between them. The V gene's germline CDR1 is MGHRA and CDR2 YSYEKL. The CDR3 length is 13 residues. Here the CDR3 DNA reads TGCGCCAGCAGCCCGAACCCGTTCTATGGCTACACCTTC. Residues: CASSPNPFYGYTF.

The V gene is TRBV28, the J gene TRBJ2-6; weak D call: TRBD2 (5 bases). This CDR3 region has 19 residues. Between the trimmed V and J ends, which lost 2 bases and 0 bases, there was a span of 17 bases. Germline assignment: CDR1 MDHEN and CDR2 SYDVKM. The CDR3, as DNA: TGTGCCAGCAGTTTACTTTATGGACTCCTGGGCTCTGGGGCCAACGTCCTGACTTTC. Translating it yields CASSLLYGLLGSGANVLTF.

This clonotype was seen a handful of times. CDR3 DNA sequence: TGTGCCAGCAGCTTACTAGGACAGGGTTTCAATGAGCAGTTCTTC. Protein product: CASSLLGQGFNEQFF. The V gene is TRBV7-3, the J gene TRBJ2-1; 8 bases are shared with TRBD1. CDR1 is SGHTA, CDR2 FQGTGA, per germline. V lost 2 bases and J lost 6; bases outside the gene matches: 6. The CDR3 covers 15 residues.

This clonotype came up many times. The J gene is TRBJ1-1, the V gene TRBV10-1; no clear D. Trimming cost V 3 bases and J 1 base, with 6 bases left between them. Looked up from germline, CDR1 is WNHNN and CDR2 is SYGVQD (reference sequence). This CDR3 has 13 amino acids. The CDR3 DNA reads TGCGCCAGCAGTGACACTGGGAACACTGAAGCTTTCTTT. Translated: CASSDTGNTEAFF.

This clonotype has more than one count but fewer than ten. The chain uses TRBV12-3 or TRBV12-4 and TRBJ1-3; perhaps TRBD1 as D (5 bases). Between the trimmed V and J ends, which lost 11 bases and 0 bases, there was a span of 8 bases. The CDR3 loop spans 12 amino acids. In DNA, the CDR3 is TGTGCCGGGGGAGCCTCTGGAAACACCATATATTTT. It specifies CAGGASGNTIYF.

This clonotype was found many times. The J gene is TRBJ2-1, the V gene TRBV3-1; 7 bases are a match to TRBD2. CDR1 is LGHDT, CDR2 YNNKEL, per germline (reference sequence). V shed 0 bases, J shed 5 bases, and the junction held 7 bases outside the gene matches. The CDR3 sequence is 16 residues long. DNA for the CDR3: TGTGCCAGCAGCCAAGAAGGAGCGGGGTATAACAATGAGCAGTTCTTC. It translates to CASSQEGAGYNNEQFF.

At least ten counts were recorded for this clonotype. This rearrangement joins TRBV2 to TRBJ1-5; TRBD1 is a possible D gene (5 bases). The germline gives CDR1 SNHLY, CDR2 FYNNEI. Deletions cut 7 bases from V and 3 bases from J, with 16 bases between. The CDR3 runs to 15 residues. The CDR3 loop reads CASTLGGADNQPQHF. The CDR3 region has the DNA TGTGCCAGCACCCTCGGAGGGGCGGACAATCAGCCCCAGCATTTT.

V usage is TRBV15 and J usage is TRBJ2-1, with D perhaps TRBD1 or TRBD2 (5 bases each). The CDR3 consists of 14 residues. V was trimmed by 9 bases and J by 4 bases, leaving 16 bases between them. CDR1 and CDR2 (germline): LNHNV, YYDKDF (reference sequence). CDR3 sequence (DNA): TGTGCCACTCAAGTCGGGGCAGAGTACAATGAGCAGTTCTTC. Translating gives CATQVGAEYNEQFF.

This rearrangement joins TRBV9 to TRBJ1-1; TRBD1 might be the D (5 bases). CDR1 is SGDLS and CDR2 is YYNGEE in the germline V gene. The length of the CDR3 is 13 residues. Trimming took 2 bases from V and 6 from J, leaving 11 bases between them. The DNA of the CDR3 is TGTGCCAGCAGCGTGCGGGGCGGGCCTGAAGCTTTCTTT. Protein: CASSVRGGPEAFF.

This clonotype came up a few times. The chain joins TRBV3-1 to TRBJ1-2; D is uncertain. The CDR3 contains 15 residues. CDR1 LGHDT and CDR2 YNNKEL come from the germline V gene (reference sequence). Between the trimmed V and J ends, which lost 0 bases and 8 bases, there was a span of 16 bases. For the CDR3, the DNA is TGTGCCAGCAGCCAAGATCTGGGGAGCCCTGGGGGCTACACCTTC. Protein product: CASSQDLGSPGGYTF.

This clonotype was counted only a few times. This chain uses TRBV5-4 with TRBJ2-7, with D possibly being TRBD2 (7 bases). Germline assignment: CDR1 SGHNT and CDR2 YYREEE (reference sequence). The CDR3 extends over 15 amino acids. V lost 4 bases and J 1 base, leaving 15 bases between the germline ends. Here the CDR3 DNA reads TGTGCCAGCAGCCACGACGGGGGGCAATCCTACGAGCAGTACTTC. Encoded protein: CASSHDGGQSYEQYF.

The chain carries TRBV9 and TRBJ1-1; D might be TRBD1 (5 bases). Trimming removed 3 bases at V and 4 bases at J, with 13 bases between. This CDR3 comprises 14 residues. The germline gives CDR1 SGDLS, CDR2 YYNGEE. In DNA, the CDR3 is TGTGCCAGCAGCGCTTCTGCGGGGGGCACTGAAGCTTTCTTT. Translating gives CASSASAGGTEAFF.

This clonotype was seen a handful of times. CDR3 in DNA: TGTGCCAGCAGCAAAGGACAGCCCTACGAGCAGTACTTC. Protein product: CASSKGQPYEQYF. The chain links TRBV7-8 to TRBJ2-7, with D maybe TRBD1 (6 bases). The germline V and J ends were trimmed by 5 bases and 2 bases, with 10 bases remaining between them. The germline CDR1 and CDR2 sequences are SGHVS and FQNEAQ. The CDR3 sequence is 13 residues long. Variable domain in full (rest from reference TRBV7-8 and TRBJ2-7): GAGVSQSPRYKVAKRGQDVALRCDPISGHVSLFWYQQALGQGPEFLTYFQNEAQLDKSGLPSDRFFAERPEGSVSTLKIQRTQQEDSAVYLCASSKGQPYEQYFGPGTRLTVT.

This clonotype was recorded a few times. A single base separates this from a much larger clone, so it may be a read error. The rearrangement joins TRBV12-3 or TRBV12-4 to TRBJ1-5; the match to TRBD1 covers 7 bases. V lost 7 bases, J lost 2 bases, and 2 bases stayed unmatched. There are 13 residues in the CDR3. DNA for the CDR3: TGTGCCAGCAAAGGACAGGGCAATCAGCCCCAGCATTTT. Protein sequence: CASKGQGNQPQHF.

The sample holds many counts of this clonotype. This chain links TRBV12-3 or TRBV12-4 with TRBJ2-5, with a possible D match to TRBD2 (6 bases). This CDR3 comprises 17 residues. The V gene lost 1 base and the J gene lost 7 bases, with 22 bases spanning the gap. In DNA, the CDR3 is TGTGCCAGCAGTTTAGTTAGCGTGGGAGGAGATCAGGGGACCCAGTACTTC. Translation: CASSLVSVGGDQGTQYF.

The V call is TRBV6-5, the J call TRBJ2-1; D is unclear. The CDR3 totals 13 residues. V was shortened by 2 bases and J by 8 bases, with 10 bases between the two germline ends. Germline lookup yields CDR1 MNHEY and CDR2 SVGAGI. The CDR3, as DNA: TGTGCCAGCAGTTACGAAATTTACGATGAGCAGTTCTTC. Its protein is CASSYEIYDEQFF.

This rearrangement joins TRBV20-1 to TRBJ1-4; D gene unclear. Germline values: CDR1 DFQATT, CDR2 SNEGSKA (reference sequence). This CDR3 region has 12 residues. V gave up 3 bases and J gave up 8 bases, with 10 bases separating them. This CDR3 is CSARAVGEKLFF. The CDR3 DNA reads TGCAGTGCTAGGGCGGTTGGGGAAAAACTGTTTTTT.

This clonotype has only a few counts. The CDR3 region is CASSRDSVTYEQYF. CDR3 sequence (DNA): TGTGCCAGCAGTCGGGACAGCGTAACCTACGAGCAGTACTTC. The chain uses TRBV6-1 and TRBJ2-7, with TRBD1 identical over 7 bases. This CDR3 spans 14 amino acids. CDR1 is MNHNS, CDR2 SASEGT, per germline. Trimming at V came to 5 bases and at J to 2 bases, leaving 6 bases not matched to a gene.

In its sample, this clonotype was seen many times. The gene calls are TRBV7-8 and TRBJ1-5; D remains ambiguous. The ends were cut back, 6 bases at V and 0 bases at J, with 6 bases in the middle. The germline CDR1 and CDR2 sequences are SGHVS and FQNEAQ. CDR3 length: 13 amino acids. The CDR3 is CASSSTSNQPQHF. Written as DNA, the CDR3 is TGTGCCAGCAGTTCCACTAGCAATCAGCCCCAGCATTTT.

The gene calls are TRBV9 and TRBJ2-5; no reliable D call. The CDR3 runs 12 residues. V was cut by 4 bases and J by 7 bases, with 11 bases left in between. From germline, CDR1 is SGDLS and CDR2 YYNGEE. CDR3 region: CASSPTFGTQYF. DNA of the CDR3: TGTGCCAGCAGCCCGACGTTTGGGACCCAGTACTTC.

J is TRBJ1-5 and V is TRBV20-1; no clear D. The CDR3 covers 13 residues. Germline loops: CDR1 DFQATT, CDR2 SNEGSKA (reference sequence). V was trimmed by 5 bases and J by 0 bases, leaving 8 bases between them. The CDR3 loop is CSALPDSNQPQHF. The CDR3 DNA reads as TGCAGTGCTCTCCCAGATAGCAATCAGCCCCAGCATTTT.

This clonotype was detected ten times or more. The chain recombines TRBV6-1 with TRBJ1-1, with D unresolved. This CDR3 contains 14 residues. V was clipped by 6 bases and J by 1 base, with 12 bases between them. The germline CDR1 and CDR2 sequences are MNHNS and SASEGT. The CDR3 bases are TGTGCCAGCAGACAGCGGGTATGGAACACTGAAGCTTTCTTT. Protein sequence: CASRQRVWNTEAFF.

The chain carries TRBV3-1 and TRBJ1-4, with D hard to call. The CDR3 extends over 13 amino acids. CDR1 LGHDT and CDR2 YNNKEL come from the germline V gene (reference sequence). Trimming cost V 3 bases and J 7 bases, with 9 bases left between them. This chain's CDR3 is CASSHDLSEKLFF. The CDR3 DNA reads TGTGCCAGCAGCCACGATTTAAGTGAAAAACTGTTTTTT.

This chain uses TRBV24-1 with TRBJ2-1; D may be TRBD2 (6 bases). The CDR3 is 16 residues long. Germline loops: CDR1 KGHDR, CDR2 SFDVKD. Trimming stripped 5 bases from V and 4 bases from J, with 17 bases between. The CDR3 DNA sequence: TGTGCCACCAGTGCGACTAGGGTGCGGGCGTACAATGAGCAGTTCTTC. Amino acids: CATSATRVRAYNEQFF.